This T cell receptor (beta chain) emerged from a study of graft-versus-host responses after intestinal transplantation. As to this clone: Its specificity is unknown.

The CDR3 runs 14 residues. From germline, CDR1 is MDHEN and CDR2 SYDVKM. Data came from immunoSEQ multiplex PCR; TCRdb stores just in-frame clones and leaves some out. The sample includes some 82,000 clones, roughly 87% of them seen just once. Findings and limits, study-wide: HvG clone declines early post-transplant were associated with peak circulating GvH levels. Graft-donor T cell macrochimerism coincided with high graft-versus-host to host-versus-graft clonal ratios in allografts. Detection of GvH clones occurred in recipient marrow, and some had their first appearance in ileum or blood.

Here the sequenced sample was unstimulated CD8+ T cells sorted from spleen or lymph node cells, taken before transplant. The TCR sequence derives from a human donor who was the organ donor for an intestinal transplant. The chain combines TRBV28 with TRBJ2-5; TRBD1 or TRBD2 may be the D gene (5 bases each). The J call may be mistaken, given a closer DNA end match to TRBJ2-7. The CDR3 DNA is TGTGCCAGCAGTTTAAGGGACGGGACCTACGAGCAGTACTTC. Its protein product is CASSLRDGTYEQYF.